This T cell receptor beta chain comes out of a study of T cell repertoires in cytomegalovirus infection. MiXCR was run by TCRdb on the reads, yielding one entry per CDR3 protein. The sample consists of under 350,000 distinct CDR3 sequences, approximately 22% of them appearing once. Germline values: CDR1 LGHNA, CDR2 YSLEER. The V and J ends lost 0 bases and 9 bases, in that order; junction bases with no gene match: 13. The CDR3 has 17 amino acids. Points on this clonotype: Its antigen is currently unknown.

The chain couples TRBV4-3 to TRBJ2-1; 8 bases match TRBD1. This sample comprised cultured PBMCs, obtained from culture after CMV antigen stimulation. The clonotype comes from a human donor in good health (CMV status not recorded). Some clones in this sample may be carry-over from other donors' samples. The CDR3, as DNA: TGCGCCAGCAGCCAAGATTGGGGTAGACAGGGGCGATTTGAGCAGTTCTTC. It translates to CASSQDWGRQGRFEQFF.